What follows describes a single TCR beta chain. The CDR3 spans 14 residues. Germline V CDR1 and CDR2: LNHDA, SQIVND (reference sequence). Trimming removed 4 bases from V and 2 bases from J; junction bases left unmatched: 1. The sample is drawn from a study of T cell responses to AZD1222 COVID-19 vaccine. Sequenced by immunoSEQ multiplex PCR; TCRdb stores in-frame clones only, minus some. The sample has some 81,000 clones; 70% to 90% are singletons. This receptor was taken from an adult who received the AZD1222 COVID-19 vaccine. V and J are TRBV19 and TRBJ2-3; 9 nucleotides match TRBD1. The specimen was peripheral blood, collected 28 days after the second AZD1222 dose. The DNA of the CDR3 is TGTGCCAGTAGTAGGACAGGGGACACAGATACGCAGTATTTT. Encoded protein: CASSRTGDTDTQYF.